One and the same sample provided the 19 T cell receptor beta chains below, sequenced in a study of post-analysis software for immune sequencing data. Study conclusions and caveats: Elevated frequency relative to controls characterized four to six TRBV segments in patients, TRBV5-6, TRBV5-1 and TRBV20-1 among them.

No antigen is known for these receptors. cDNA libraries of TCR beta carried unique molecular identifiers. Each CDR3 protein gets one entry after TCRdb re-called the PCR reads with MiXCR. The repertoire includes more than 450,000 distinct CDR3 sequences, about a third of them detected once, and approximately 6% sits in the top ten. The sample taken for sequencing was blood. These receptors were collected from a girl aged 2-17 years with multiple sclerosis.

This chain links TRBV3-1 with TRBJ2-2; no reliable D call. Trimming cost V 1 base and J 9 bases, with 6 bases left between them. CDR3 length: 12 amino acids. Germline lookup yields CDR1 LGHDT and CDR2 YNNKEL (reference sequence). The CDR3 here is CASSQGYRELFF. CDR3 in DNA: TGTGCCAGCAGCCAAGGTTATAGGGAGCTGTTTTTT.

The V and J genes are TRBV6-5 and TRBJ2-6; maybe TRBD1 (6 bases). Trimming pared 6 bases from V and 0 bases from J, leaving 21 bases between. There are 19 residues in the CDR3. From germline, CDR1 is MNHEY and CDR2 SVGAGI. The CDR3 region has the DNA TGTGCCAGCAGATATTTGACAGGTGGCGAGAACTCTGGGGCCAACGTCCTGACTTTC. It specifies CASRYLTGGENSGANVLTF.

This clonotype appeared a few times. The chain couples TRBV10-3 to TRBJ1-2, with 8 bases aligning to TRBD1. This CDR3 has 16 residues. The trim removed 0 bases at V and 2 bases at J, leaving 5 bases unmatched. CDR1 is ENHRY and CDR2 is SYGVKD in the germline V gene. DNA for the CDR3: TGTGCCATCAGTGAGTCCCAGGGGGCGCCGAACTATGGCTACACCTTC. As protein: CAISESQGAPNYGYTF.

The chain recombines TRBV5-1 with TRBJ1-1, with D unresolved. CDR3 size: 14 residues. Trimming shortened V by 3 bases and J by 1 base, and 10 bases separated the two germline ends. In germline, CDR1 is SGHRS, CDR2 YFSETQ. The DNA for the CDR3 is TGCGCCAGCAGCTGGTCGCGAGGGAACACTGAAGCTTTCTTT. Translated, it gives CASSWSRGNTEAFF.

The chain recombines TRBV7-2 with TRBJ2-5; 10 nucleotides line up with TRBD1. V shed 4 bases, J shed 5 bases, and the junction held 10 bases outside the gene matches. This CDR3 has 16 residues. Germline CDR1 SGHTA, CDR2 FQGNSA. In DNA, the CDR3 is TGTGCCAGCAGCTCAGCCGGGACAGGGGCGGTGGAGACCCAGTACTTC. This gives the protein CASSSAGTGAVETQYF.

In regard to this clonotype: This may arise from a read error, as a much more abundant clone is one base away. The chain links TRBV10-2 to TRBJ2-4; D remains unclear. The CDR3 is 15 amino acids. V lost 2 bases and J lost 9, with 17 bases in between. CDR1 is WSHSY, CDR2 SAAADI, per germline. CDR3 coding DNA: TGCGCCAGCAGTGAGAGTGTCAGCCCGATAATCATTCAGTACTTC. It specifies CASSESVSPIIIQYF.

V is TRBV11-2 and J is TRBJ1-2; no clear D. Between the trimmed V and J ends, which lost 4 bases and 4 bases, there was a span of 13 bases. This CDR3 spans 14 amino acids. Germline assignment: CDR1 SGHAT and CDR2 FQNNGV. The CDR3 nucleotides read TGTGCCAGCAGCTCCATGGGTACAGCCTATGGCTACACCTTC. It specifies CASSSMGTAYGYTF.

The V and J genes are TRBV29-1 and TRBJ1-1; maybe TRBD1 (6 bases). Trimming shortened V by 5 bases and J by 0 bases, and 10 bases separated the two germline ends. Per germline, CDR1 SQVTM and CDR2 ANQGSEA. CDR3 length: 13 amino acids. The CDR3 spells CSVHRVMNTEAFF. The CDR3 region has the DNA TGCAGCGTTCACAGGGTCATGAACACTGAAGCTTTCTTT.

The chain recombines TRBV20-1 with TRBJ1-2; D possibly corresponds to TRBD1 (6 bases). The germline CDR1 and CDR2 sequences are DFQATT and SNEGSKA (reference sequence). Trimming pared 3 bases from V and 8 bases from J, leaving 22 bases between. The CDR3 totals 15 residues. CDR3 region: CSARSNSGAVGGYTF. CDR3 DNA: TGCAGTGCTAGGTCAAATTCAGGGGCCGTTGGGGGCTACACCTTC.

In this sample, this clonotype turned up a few times. The genes are TRBV15 and TRBJ1-6, with a weak D call TRBD1 (5 bases). Germline V gene sequence: CDR1 LNHNV, CDR2 YYDKDF (reference sequence). The CDR3 runs to 13 residues. Between the trimmed V and J ends, which lost 4 bases and 10 bases, there was a span of 11 bases. CDR3: CATSTPWGSPLHF. The CDR3 coding sequence is TGTGCCACCAGCACCCCCTGGGGCTCACCCCTCCACTTT. The full variable domain, in which reference TRBV15 and TRBJ1-6 provide the parts outside the CDR3, is DAMVIQNPRYQVTQFGKPVTLSCSQTLNHNVMYWYQQKSSQAPKLLFHYYDKDFNNEADTPDNFQSRRPNTSFCFLDIRSPGLGDTAMYLCATSTPWGSPLHFGNGTRLTVT.

This clonotype was seen ten or more times. The chain links TRBV4-1 to TRBJ2-7, with D perhaps matching TRBD2 (5 bases). Per the germline V gene, CDR1 is MGHRA and CDR2 is YSYEKL. The CDR3 is 15 amino acids. V lost 0 bases, J lost 2 bases, and 11 bases lay in between. The CDR3 is CASSQEEAVPYEQYF. The CDR3 nucleotides are TGCGCCAGCAGCCAAGAGGAAGCGGTTCCCTACGAGCAGTACTTC.

Only a few counts were recorded for this clonotype. The rearrangement uses TRBV5-1 and TRBJ1-2; TRBD1 might be the D (6 bases). V was shortened by 7 bases and J by 8 bases, with 21 bases between the two germline ends. This CDR3 contains 14 residues. The germline V gene has CDR1 SGHRS and CDR2 YFSETQ. CDR3 loop: CASRRTGGKEGYTF. Here the CDR3 DNA reads TGCGCCAGCCGCCGTACGGGGGGCAAGGAGGGCTACACCTTC.

The J gene is TRBJ2-1, the V gene TRBV20-1; 10 nucleotides align to TRBD2. This CDR3 region has 15 residues. V shed 5 bases and J 1 base; nucleotides not matched to a gene: 5. In germline, CDR1 is DFQATT, CDR2 SNEGSKA (reference sequence). The CDR3: CSAFQRGGSYNEQFF. CDR3 coding DNA: TGCAGTGCTTTTCAGCGGGGGGGATCCTACAATGAGCAGTTCTTC.

This clonotype appeared once. The chain combines TRBV29-1 with TRBJ1-1; D remains ambiguous. This CDR3 is built from 10 residues. CDR1 and CDR2 from the germline V gene are SQVTM and ANQGSEA. Trimming took off 4 bases at V and 3 bases at J, with 3 bases between the two ends. CDR3 bases: TGCAGCGTTGTCCACACTGAAGCTTTCTTT. Its protein is CSVVHTEAFF.

The table lists this clonotype with a few counts. This chain joins TRBV7-6 and TRBJ2-3; 7 bases are shared with TRBD1. With 2 bases clipped from V and 0 bases from J, the junction kept 2 bases outside the gene matches. CDR1 is SGHVS and CDR2 is FNYEAQ in the germline V gene. The CDR3 runs 15 residues. The CDR3 nucleotides read TGTGCCAGCAGCTTATTGGACAGGAGCACAGATACGCAGTATTTT. It codes for CASSLLDRSTDTQYF.

The CDR3 bases are TGTGCCAGCAGCCGCTCTCCGGACTACAATGAGCAGTTCTTC. Translated, it gives CASSRSPDYNEQFF. V and J are TRBV7-9 and TRBJ2-1; no reliable D call. Trimming cost V 5 bases and J 3 bases, with 11 bases left between them. The CDR3 is made up of 14 amino acids. Germline CDR1 reads SEHNR; CDR2 reads FQNEAQ (reference sequence).

This chain links TRBV19 with TRBJ2-1; D may be TRBD1 (5 bases). Germline lookup yields CDR1 LNHDA and CDR2 SQIVND (reference sequence). The CDR3 runs 13 residues. Trimming pared 7 bases from V and 10 bases from J, leaving 17 bases between. The CDR3 region has the DNA TGTGCCAGTAAAAACAGGCACTCCTACGAGCAGTTCTTC. It codes for CASKNRHSYEQFF.

This clonotype was observed at least ten times. The chain links TRBV20-1 to TRBJ1-1; 7 bases align to TRBD1. CDR1 is DFQATT and CDR2 is SNEGSKA in the germline V gene (reference sequence). V shed 6 bases, J shed 0 bases, and the junction held 4 bases outside the gene matches. This CDR3 region has 13 residues. The CDR3 DNA reads TGCAGTGCCAGGGACAGAATGAACACTGAAGCTTTCTTT. This codes for CSARDRMNTEAFF.

This chain connects TRBV5-1 to TRBJ2-5; 10 bases are a match to TRBD1. The CDR3 runs 13 residues. With V trimmed by 2 bases and J by 11 bases, 6 bases remained unmatched. CDR1 is SGHRS, CDR2 YFSETQ, per germline. The CDR3 sequence: CASSFGQGGEQYF. Here the CDR3 DNA reads TGCGCCAGCAGCTTTGGACAGGGGGGAGAGCAGTACTTC.